This note documents a single T cell receptor beta chain sequence. Its target is unknown. This record comes from a study of blood T cells in healthy people across ages. Study results and limitations: TCR beta diversity was tightly associated with the proportion of naive T cells. Any changes in expanded clonotypes were possibly confounded, as donor CMV status remained unknown.

CDR3 length: 19 amino acids. V shed 0 bases and J 2 bases; nucleotides not matched to a gene: 13. Per the germline V gene, CDR1 is LNHNV and CDR2 is YYDKDF (reference sequence). Investigators took about 10 milliliters of peripheral blood from every donor. Extractions gave at least 6 micrograms of total RNA per sample. With a J-beta primer mix and a sample-barcoded 5' primer, a second PCR ran about 6 to 11 cycles. TCRdb re-called the 5' RACE reads through MiXCR, storing one row per CDR3 protein. The data show 1.5 million to 2 million distinct CDR3 sequences, with 34% seen just once and about 11% held by the top ten.

This sequence joins TRBV15 and TRBJ2-7, with 10 positions matching TRBD2. This clonotype was sampled from a woman under 40 in good health. The source material was blood. DNA of the CDR3: TGTGCCACCAGCAGAGATAAGTTCCTAGCGGGGGTCCTCACCTACGAGCAGTACTTC. Protein: CATSRDKFLAGVLTYEQYF.